A single count supports the clone carrying this T cell receptor (beta chain). The entry originates in a study of blood T cell repertoires in COVID-19. At the level of the study: Donors in the United States, Italy and Spain gave samples during acute or convalescent COVID-19. From T cells, B-cell-depleted T cells, or PBMCs came the material, which was cDNA or gDNA.

How the authors handled the data: Estimation of nucleated cell counts was performed using reference gene primer amplification. This table comes from immunoSEQ multiplex PCR, and its TCRdb copy is limited to in-frame clones, with some not included. The DNA was the basis for D and trimming; V, J and clone size are from that table. The table lists approximately 200,000 clones, roughly 90% of them singletons. Looked up from germline, CDR1 is MNHEY and CDR2 is SMNVEV (reference sequence). The CDR3 sequence is 17 residues long. V shed 6 bases, J shed 3 bases, and the junction held 16 bases outside the gene matches.

Sequencing was done on a sample of peripheral blood. This chain uses TRBV27 with TRBJ2-7; the match to TRBD2 covers 8 bases. This TCR was recovered from a woman in her fifties or sixties with acute or convalescent COVID-19. The CDR3 spells CASSPLGLGSEGYEQYF. The CDR3 bases are TGTGCCAGCAGCCCGTTGGGACTAGGTAGTGAAGGCTACGAGCAGTACTTC.